Shown below are 20 T cell receptor beta chains from a single sample sequenced in a study of immune evolution from preneoplasia to lung adenocarcinoma (dated by TCRdb to the early 2020s). Library preparation employed the immunoSEQ multiplex PCR assay. This is the immuneACCESS table as TCRdb keeps it, with only in-frame sequences that have V and J called. A part of the clones is gone; compared with another copy, unresolved V genes explain less than half, and the rest is unexplained. The sample table shows fewer than 50,000 clones, and approximately 80% are seen once. The ten largest clones represent 4% to 5% of the sample. Material for sequencing was FFPE invasive lung adenocarcinoma tissue. The sample's cell subset or site label is to be understood as: frankly invasive lung adenocarcinoma (ADC). The receptors here all came from a person in their sixties or seventies with lung adenocarcinoma.

As concerns this clone: It may be a read error: a sequence one base away is much more abundant. The same CDR3 also results from other DNA sequences found in this sample. V gene TRBV2 combines with J gene TRBJ2-5; D remains unclear. Germline loops: CDR1 SNHLY, CDR2 FYNNEI. The length of the CDR3 is 10 residues. The CDR3 nucleotides are TGTGCCAGCAGCGAAGAGACCCAGTACTTC. Its translation: CASSEETQYF.

The V gene is TRBV5-1, the J gene TRBJ2-1; D is unclear. The V gene's germline CDR1 is SGHRS and CDR2 YFSETQ. V lost 2 bases and J 4 bases, leaving 13 bases between the germline ends. The CDR3 totals 15 residues. The CDR3 here is CASSFRPELYNEQFF. CDR3 nucleotide sequence: TGCGCCAGCAGCTTTAGGCCGGAATTGTACAATGAGCAGTTCTTC.

V is TRBV5-1 and J is TRBJ2-1; D gene uncertain. Between the trimmed V and J ends, which lost 5 bases and 4 bases, there was a span of 16 bases. The germline V gene encodes CDR1 SGHRS and CDR2 YFSETQ. The CDR3 is 15 residues long. The CDR3 bases are TGCGCCAGCAGGTCCCAAAGGACCGAATACAATGAGCAGTTCTTC. It codes for CASRSQRTEYNEQFF.

CDR3 coding DNA: TGTGCCAGCAGTCCGGACATAGCGGGAGGGTCCTACGAGCAGTACTTC. Translation gives CASSPDIAGGSYEQYF. The chain is built from TRBV28 and TRBJ2-7; 11 bases are shared with TRBD2. From germline, CDR1 is MDHEN and CDR2 SYDVKM. V was clipped by 5 bases and J by 1 base; unmatched bases: 7. The CDR3 consists of 16 residues. The entire variable domain, with the rest obtained from reference TRBV28 and TRBJ2-7, is as follows: DVKVTQSSRYLVKRTGEKVFLECVQDMDHENMFWYRQDPGLGLRLIYFSYDVKMKEKGDIPEGYSVSREKKERFSLILESASTNQTSMYLCASSPDIAGGSYEQYFGPGTRLTVT.

This chain joins TRBV6-6 and TRBJ2-3, with TRBD2 matching over 7 bases. Per germline, CDR1 MNHNY and CDR2 SVGAGI (reference sequence). V lost 5 bases and J lost 5; bases outside the gene matches: 7. The CDR3 is 14 residues long. The CDR3 DNA follows: TGTGCCAGCAGTCCAGCGGGGCAAGAAGATACGCAGTATTTT. Its translation: CASSPAGQEDTQYF.

The V and J genes are TRBV4-1 and TRBJ1-4; D is perhaps TRBD1 (6 bases). The CDR3 is 16 residues long. Trimming cost V 2 bases and J 0 bases, with 10 bases left between them. Per germline, CDR1 MGHRA and CDR2 YSYEKL. The CDR3 coding sequence is TGCGCCAGCAGCCAACGACAGGCGTCAACTAATGAAAAACTGTTTTTT. It yields the protein CASSQRQASTNEKLFF.

The V and J genes are TRBV27 and TRBJ1-2; TRBD1 agrees at 9 bases. V shed 5 bases and J 9 bases; nucleotides not matched to a gene: 7. The length of the CDR3 is 13 residues. CDR1 is MNHEY and CDR2 is SMNVEV in the germline V gene (reference sequence). For the CDR3, the DNA is TGTGCCAGCAGTCCTGGACAGGGGAGGAGCTACACCTTC. It encodes CASSPGQGRSYTF.

The rearrangement links TRBV27 to TRBJ2-2; a weak D match, TRBD1 (6 bases). The V end lost 5 bases, the J end lost 1 base, and 8 bases lay between the germline ends. The CDR3 runs 14 residues. Germline V lookup: CDR1 MNHEY, CDR2 SMNVEV (reference sequence). CDR3 DNA: TGTGCCAGCAGTCCGGGACAGAACACCGGGGAGCTGTTTTTT. This encodes CASSPGQNTGELFF.

V is TRBV7-6 and J is TRBJ2-2; 10 nucleotides line up with TRBD1. V lost 1 base, J lost 2 bases, and 1 base stayed unmatched. CDR3 length equals 16 residues. Germline V gene lookup returns CDR1 SGHVS and CDR2 FNYEAQ. CDR3 nucleotide sequence: TGTGCCAGCAGCTTAGGGACAGGGGGAAACACCGGGGAGCTGTTTTTT. Translating it yields CASSLGTGGNTGELFF.

The rearrangement links TRBV6-5 to TRBJ2-5, with a weak D call TRBD2 (5 bases). Trimming shortened V by 0 bases and J by 5 bases, and 7 bases separated the two germline ends. CDR1 and CDR2 from the germline V gene are MNHEY and SVGAGI. CDR3 length: 13 amino acids. The CDR3 sequence: CASSYSRVETQYF. The CDR3, as DNA: TGTGCCAGCAGTTACTCGAGGGTGGAGACCCAGTACTTC.

The rearrangement links TRBV10-2 to TRBJ2-1; D is ambiguous. V dropped 7 bases and J dropped 8 bases, with 15 bases sitting between them. The CDR3 runs to 13 residues. The germline gives CDR1 WSHSY, CDR2 SAAADI. The CDR3 region is CASTGSSADEQFF. The CDR3 DNA is TGCGCCAGCACGGGCTCGAGCGCCGATGAGCAGTTCTTC.

The chain links TRBV28 to TRBJ1-2, with 8 bases fitting TRBD1. The CDR3 is made up of 14 amino acids. CDR1 MDHEN and CDR2 SYDVKM come from the germline V gene. After removal of 10 bases from V and 4 bases from J, the junction contained 11 bases not matched to a gene. In nucleotides, the CDR3 is TGTGCCATCCAGGGGGCAGGGAACGTCTATGGCTACACCTTC. The encoded protein is CAIQGAGNVYGYTF.

This chain links TRBV9 with TRBJ2-3; 8 bases are shared with TRBD2. The CDR3 runs to 17 residues. The trim removed 4 bases at V and 1 base at J, leaving 11 bases unmatched. The germline gives CDR1 SGDLS, CDR2 YYNGEE. The CDR3 region has the DNA TGTGCCAGCAGCCCTCACGGGGGGGCCACAGGCACAGATACGCAGTATTTT. Protein product: CASSPHGGATGTDTQYF.

This chain connects TRBV18 to TRBJ2-1, with 11 nucleotides matching TRBD2. Germline V gene lookup returns CDR1 KGHSH and CDR2 LQKENI. Trimming at V came to 5 bases and at J to 10 bases, leaving 7 bases not matched to a gene. This CDR3 region has 14 residues. The CDR3 bases are TGTGCCAGCTCATCACTAGCGGGAGATCACGAGCAGTTCTTC. Protein sequence: CASSSLAGDHEQFF. Full variable domain (rest looked up from reference TRBV18 and TRBJ2-1): NAGVMQNPRHLVRRRGQEARLRCSPMKGHSHVYWYRQLPEEGLKFMVYLQKENIIDESGMPKERFSAEFPKEGPSILRIQQVVRGDSAAYFCASSSLAGDHEQFFGPGTRLTVL.

By share of the sample, this clone is medium-sized. CDR3 nucleotides: TGTGCCAGCAGCTTAGATTTGGGGGTCAGTGAGCAGTTCTTC. Translation gives CASSLDLGVSEQFF. V and J are TRBV11-2 and TRBJ2-1; D might be TRBD1 or TRBD2, each matching 5 bases. The length of the CDR3 is 14 residues. The V end was cut by 0 bases, the J end by 9 bases, with 12 bases between. From germline, CDR1 is SGHAT and CDR2 FQNNGV.

The chain links TRBV27 to TRBJ2-5; 9 nucleotides match TRBD1. V gave up 7 bases and J gave up 0 bases; unmatched junction bases: 9. CDR1 MNHEY and CDR2 SMNVEV come from the germline V gene (reference sequence). The CDR3 is 16 amino acids. The CDR3 DNA sequence: TGTGCCAGCACGAGGGGAGGGACAGGGAACCAAGAGACCCAGTACTTC. Residues: CASTRGGTGNQETQYF.

The V and J genes are TRBV2 and TRBJ1-2; 9 bases agree with TRBD1. V lost 6 bases and J lost 7; bases outside the gene matches: 9. The CDR3 is 14 residues long. The germline gives CDR1 SNHLY, CDR2 FYNNEI. CDR3 nucleotide sequence: TGTGCCAGCAGCACACTAGGGACAGGGTTTGGCTACACCTTC. Encoded protein: CASSTLGTGFGYTF.

V and J are TRBV19 and TRBJ1-4; D is perhaps TRBD1 (5 bases). Germline V gene sequence: CDR1 LNHDA, CDR2 SQIVND (reference sequence). The CDR3 spans 15 residues. Trimming stripped 6 bases from V and 8 bases from J, with 19 bases between. CDR3 nucleotide sequence: TGTGCCAGTAGCTCTACCGGGACGAGCGGGGAAAAACTGTTTTTT. Protein sequence: CASSSTGTSGEKLFF.

V gene TRBV7-2 combines with J gene TRBJ2-2, with D tentatively TRBD1 or TRBD2 (6 bases each). In germline, CDR1 is SGHTA, CDR2 FQGNSA. V dropped 1 base and J dropped 8 bases, with 17 bases sitting between them. This CDR3 comprises 16 residues. CDR3 nucleotides: TGTGCCAGCAGCTTAGAATCGGGGGCCACAAGGGGGGAGCTGTTTTTT. This encodes CASSLESGATRGELFF.

This clone was found a few times. The chain combines TRBV9 with TRBJ1-4, with D uncertain. Germline V gene lookup returns CDR1 SGDLS and CDR2 YYNGEE. Trimming shortened V by 5 bases and J by 6 bases, and 17 bases separated the two germline ends. The CDR3 has 15 amino acids. This CDR3 is CASRTQGGNDEKLFF. The CDR3 nucleotides are TGTGCCAGCAGAACCCAAGGAGGGAATGATGAAAAACTGTTTTTT.